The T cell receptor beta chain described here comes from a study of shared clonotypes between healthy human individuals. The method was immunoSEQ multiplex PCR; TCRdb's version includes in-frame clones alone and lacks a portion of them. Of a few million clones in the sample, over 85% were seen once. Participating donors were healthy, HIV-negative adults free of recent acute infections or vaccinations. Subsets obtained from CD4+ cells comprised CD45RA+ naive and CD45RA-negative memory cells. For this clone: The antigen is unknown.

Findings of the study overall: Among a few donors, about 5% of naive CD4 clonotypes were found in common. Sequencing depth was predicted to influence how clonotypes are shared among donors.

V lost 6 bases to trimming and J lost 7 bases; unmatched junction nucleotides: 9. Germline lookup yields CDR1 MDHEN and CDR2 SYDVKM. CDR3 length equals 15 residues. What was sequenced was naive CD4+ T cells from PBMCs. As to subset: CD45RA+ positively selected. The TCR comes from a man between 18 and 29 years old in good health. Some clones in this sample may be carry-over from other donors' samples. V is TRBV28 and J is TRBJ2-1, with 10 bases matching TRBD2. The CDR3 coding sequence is TGTGCCAGCAGCCCTCGTACTAGCGGGATGAATGAGCAGTTCTTC. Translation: CASSPRTSGMNEQFF.